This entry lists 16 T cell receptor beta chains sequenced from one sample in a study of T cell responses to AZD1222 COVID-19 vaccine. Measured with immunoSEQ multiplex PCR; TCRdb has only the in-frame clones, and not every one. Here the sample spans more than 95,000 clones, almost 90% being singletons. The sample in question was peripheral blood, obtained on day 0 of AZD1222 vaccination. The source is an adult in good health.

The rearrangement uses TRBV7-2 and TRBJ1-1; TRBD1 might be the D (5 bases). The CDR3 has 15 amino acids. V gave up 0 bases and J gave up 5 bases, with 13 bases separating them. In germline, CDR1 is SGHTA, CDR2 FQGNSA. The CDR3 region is CASSLAGGSRTEAFF. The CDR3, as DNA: TGTGCCAGCAGCTTAGCTGGGGGAAGTAGGACTGAAGCTTTCTTT.

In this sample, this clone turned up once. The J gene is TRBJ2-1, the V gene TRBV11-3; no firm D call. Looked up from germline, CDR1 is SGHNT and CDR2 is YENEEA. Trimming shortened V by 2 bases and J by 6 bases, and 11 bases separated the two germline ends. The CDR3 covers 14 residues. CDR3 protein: CASSLRAVSNEQFF. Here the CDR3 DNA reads TGTGCCAGCAGCTTAAGGGCAGTTAGCAATGAGCAGTTCTTC.

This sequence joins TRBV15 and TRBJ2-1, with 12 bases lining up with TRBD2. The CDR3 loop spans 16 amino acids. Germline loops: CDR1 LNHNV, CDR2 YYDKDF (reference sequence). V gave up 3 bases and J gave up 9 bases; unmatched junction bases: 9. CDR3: CATSRGLAGGPGEQFF. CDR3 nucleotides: TGTGCCACCAGCAGGGGTCTAGCGGGGGGGCCGGGTGAGCAGTTCTTC.

The CDR3 nucleotides are TGTGCCAGCAGCAAGGGGGACAGGTACCTCTCCTACGAGCAGTACTTC. Amino acids: CASSKGDRYLSYEQYF. The chain carries TRBV5-6 and TRBJ2-7; 8 nucleotides line up with TRBD1. The CDR3 is 16 amino acids. V was clipped by 4 bases and J by 0 bases; unmatched bases: 9. Germline loops: CDR1 SGHDT, CDR2 YYEEEE.

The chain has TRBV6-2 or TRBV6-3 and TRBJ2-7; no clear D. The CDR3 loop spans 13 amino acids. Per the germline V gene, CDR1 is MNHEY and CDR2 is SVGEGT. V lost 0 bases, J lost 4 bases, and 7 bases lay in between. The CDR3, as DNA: TGTGCCAGCAGTTACTCGTTGGGATACGAGCAGTACTTC. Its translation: CASSYSLGYEQYF.

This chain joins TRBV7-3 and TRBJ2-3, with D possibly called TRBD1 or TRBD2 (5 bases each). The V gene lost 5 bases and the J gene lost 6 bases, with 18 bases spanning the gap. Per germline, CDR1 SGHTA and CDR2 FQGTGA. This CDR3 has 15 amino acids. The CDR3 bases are TGTGCCAGCAGCAACTACCTAGGGACGACGGATACGCAGTATTTT. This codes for CASSNYLGTTDTQYF. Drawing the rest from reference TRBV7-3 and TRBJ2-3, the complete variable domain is GAGVSQTPSNKVTEKGKYVELRCDPISGHTALYWYRQSLGQGPEFLIYFQGTGAADDSGLPNDRFFAVRPEGSVSTLKIQRTERGDSAVYLCASSNYLGTTDTQYFGPGTRLTVL.

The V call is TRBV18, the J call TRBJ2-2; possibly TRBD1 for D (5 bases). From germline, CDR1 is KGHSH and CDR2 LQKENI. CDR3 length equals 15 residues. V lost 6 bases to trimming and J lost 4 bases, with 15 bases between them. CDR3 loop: CASSEQDGATGELFF. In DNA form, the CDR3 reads TGTGCCAGCTCGGAACAGGATGGGGCCACCGGGGAGCTGTTTTTT.

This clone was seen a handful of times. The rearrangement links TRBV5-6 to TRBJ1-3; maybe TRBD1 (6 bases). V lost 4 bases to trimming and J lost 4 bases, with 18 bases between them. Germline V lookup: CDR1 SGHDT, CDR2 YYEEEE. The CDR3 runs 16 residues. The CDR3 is CASSLAQGIRGNTIYF. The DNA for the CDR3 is TGTGCCAGCAGCCTGGCGCAGGGGATCAGAGGAAACACCATATATTTT.

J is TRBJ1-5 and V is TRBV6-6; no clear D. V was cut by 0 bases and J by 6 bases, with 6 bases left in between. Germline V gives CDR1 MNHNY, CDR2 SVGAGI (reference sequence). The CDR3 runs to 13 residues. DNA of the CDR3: TGTGCCAGCAGTTACTCGGAGGGTCAGCCCCAGCATTTT. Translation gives CASSYSEGQPQHF.

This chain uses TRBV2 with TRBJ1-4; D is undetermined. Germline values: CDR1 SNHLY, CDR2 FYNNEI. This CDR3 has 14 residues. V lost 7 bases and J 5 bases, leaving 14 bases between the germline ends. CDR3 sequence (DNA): TGTGCCAGCATTCAGGCAGCGCCAAATGAAAAACTGTTTTTT. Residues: CASIQAAPNEKLFF.

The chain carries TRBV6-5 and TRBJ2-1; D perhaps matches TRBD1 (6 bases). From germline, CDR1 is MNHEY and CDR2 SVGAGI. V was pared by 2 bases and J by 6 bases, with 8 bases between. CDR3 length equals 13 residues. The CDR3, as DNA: TGTGCCAGCAGTTACCTGACAGGCAATGAGCAGTTCTTC. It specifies CASSYLTGNEQFF.

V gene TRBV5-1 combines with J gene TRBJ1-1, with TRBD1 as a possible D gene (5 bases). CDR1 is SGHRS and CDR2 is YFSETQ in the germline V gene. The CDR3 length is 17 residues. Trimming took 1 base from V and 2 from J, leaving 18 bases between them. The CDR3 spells CASSLPSVGTLNTEAFF. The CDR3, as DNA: TGCGCCAGCAGCTTGCCAAGCGTCGGGACGTTAAACACTGAAGCTTTCTTT.

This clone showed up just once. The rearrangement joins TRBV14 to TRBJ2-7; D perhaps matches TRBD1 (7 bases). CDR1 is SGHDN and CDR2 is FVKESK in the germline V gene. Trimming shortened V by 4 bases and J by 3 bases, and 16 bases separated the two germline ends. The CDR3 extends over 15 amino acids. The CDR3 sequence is CASSRAGGILYEQYF. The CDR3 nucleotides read TGTGCCAGCAGCCGGGCAGGGGGGATACTCTACGAGCAGTACTTC.

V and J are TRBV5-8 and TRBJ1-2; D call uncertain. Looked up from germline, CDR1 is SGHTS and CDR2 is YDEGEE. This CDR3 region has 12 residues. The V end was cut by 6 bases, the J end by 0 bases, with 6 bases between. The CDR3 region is CASTQTNYGYTF. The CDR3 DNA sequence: TGTGCCAGCACACAGACTAACTATGGCTACACCTTC.

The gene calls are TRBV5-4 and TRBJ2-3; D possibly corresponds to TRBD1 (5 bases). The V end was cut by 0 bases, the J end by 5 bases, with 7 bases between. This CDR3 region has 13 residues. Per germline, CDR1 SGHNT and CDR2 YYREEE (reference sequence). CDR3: CASSLDRRDTQYF. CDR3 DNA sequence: TGTGCCAGCAGCTTGGACAGGAGAGATACGCAGTATTTT.

The CDR3 bases are TGTGCCATCAGTGAGAGTAGCGACAGGGACTACGAGCAGTACTTC. Its protein product is CAISESSDRDYEQYF. The chain employs TRBV10-3 and TRBJ2-7; 7 bases agree with TRBD1. The trim removed 2 bases at V and 3 bases at J, leaving 7 bases unmatched. CDR1 is ENHRY, CDR2 SYGVKD, per germline. This CDR3 region has 15 residues.